A selection of T cell receptor beta chains follows, all from one sample in a study of cytomegalovirus exposure and HLA in healthy donors. The table came from immunoSEQ multiplex PCR; TCRdb's copy has only in-frame clones and leaves some out. The data hold 95,000 to 150,000 clones, with roughly 65% observed a single time. The specimen sequenced was PBMCs. Source of these receptors: a man in his forties in good health and CMV-seropositive. CDR3s include the opening cysteine and the closing phenylalanine or tryptophan. The D gene is left open where the match is weak. Some rows have no size entry. The others give once, few or many, or a class for an expanded clone.

abundance,d_gene,j_gene,len,v_gene,CDR3nt,CDR3aa
NA,NA,TRBJ2-6,15,TRBV9,TGTGCCAGCAGCCCCCTAAAATCCGGGGCCAACGTCCTGACTTTC,CASSPLKSGANVLTF
few,TRBD1,TRBJ2-2,15,TRBV25-1,TGTGCCAGCAGTGACAGGGGGCCGAACACCGGGGAGCTGTTTTTT,CASSDRGPNTGELFF
once,NA,TRBJ2-7,15,TRBV19,TGTGCCAGTAGCTCACACCGCGGTGGAACCTACGAGCAGTACTTC,CASSSHRGGTYEQYF
once,TRBD2,TRBJ2-3,17,TRBV18,TGTGCCAGCTCACGACTAGCGGGGGCCCTTAGCACAGATACGCAGTATTTT,CASSRLAGALSTDTQYF
few,NA,TRBJ1-3,14,TRBV30,TGTGCCTGGAGATATAGAAGCTCTGGAAACACCATATATTTT,CAWRYRSSGNTIYF
NA,NA,TRBJ1-1,16,TRBV2,TGTGCCAGCAGTGAACGGGTTACGAGGGGGGGCACTGAAGCTTTCTTT,CASSERVTRGGTEAFF
few,NA,TRBJ2-5,16,TRBV9,TGTGCCAGCAGCGTAGGGGGGGGCGCCCGACGAGAGACCCAGTACTTC,CASSVGGGARRETQYF
NA,TRBD1,TRBJ2-1,15,TRBV7-7,TGTGCTAGCAGCGAACGGACAGGGGCCTACAATGAGCAGTTCTTC,CASSERTGAYNEQFF
NA,NA,TRBJ2-1,16,TRBV6-1,TGTGCCAGCAGTGTCCCATCACTTAGCAGCGCGAATGAGCAGTTCTTC,CASSVPSLSSANEQFF
NA,NA,TRBJ1-5,15,TRBV2,TGTGCCAGCAGTGAGGGGGGGACACAGAATCAGCCCCAGCATTTT,CASSEGGTQNQPQHF
NA,NA,TRBJ2-3,16,TRBV6-1,TGTGCCAGCAGTGAAGGGGTCGGGAGAAGCACAGATACGCAGTATTTT,CASSEGVGRSTDTQYF
NA,NA,TRBJ1-1,12,TRBV5-6,TGTGCCAGCAGTCGTAGGAACACTGAAGCTTTCTTT,CASSRRNTEAFF
NA,TRBD2,TRBJ2-3,15,TRBV6-4,TGTGCCAGCAGTGAGCTCCCGGGGGGGGGAGATACGCAGTATTTT,CASSELPGGGDTQYF
NA,TRBD1,TRBJ1-4,14,TRBV9,TGTGCCAGCAGCGTGACAGGGCTAAATGAAAAACTGGTTTTT,CASSVTGLNEKLVF
NA,NA,TRBJ1-2,16,TRBV28,TGTGCCAGCAGTTTGCCCGGGGCGGGGGGGTACTATGGCTACACCTTC,CASSLPGAGGYYGYTF
NA,NA,TRBJ1-1,13,TRBV5-4,TGTGCCAGCAGCCCGGCCCAGGGCGGTGAAGCTTTCTTT,CASSPAQGGEAFF
NA,TRBD1,TRBJ2-7,12,TRBV25-1,TGTGCCAGCAGTGATAGGGGGCACGAGCAGTACTTC,CASSDRGHEQYF
NA,NA,TRBJ1-6,16,TRBV5-4,TGTGCCAGCAGCTTGGCGGGGAGCTCCTATAATTCACCCCTCCACTTT,CASSLAGSSYNSPLHF
NA,TRBD2,TRBJ2-7,18,TRBV27,TGTGCCAGCAGTTTATCGGCGGGAGGGCGAGTCGGGACCTACGAGCAGTACTTC,CASSLSAGGRVGTYEQYF
once,NA,TRBJ1-5,17,TRBV14,TGTGCCAGCAGCCAATCCCGGCAGGTGAATAGCAATCAGCCCCAGCATTTT,CASSQSRQVNSNQPQHF
few,NA,TRBJ2-5,15,TRBV4-1,TGCGCCAGCAGCCAAGGTCAGGGTCGCCAAGAGACCCAGTACTTC,CASSQGQGRQETQYF
NA,TRBD2,TRBJ2-5,14,TRBV5-4,TGTGCCAGCAGCTTGAGCGGGAGTGGAGAGACCCAGTACTTC,CASSLSGSGETQYF
NA,NA,TRBJ1-1,17,TRBV5-5,TGTGCCAGCAGCTTCCGGCCAGGGCGCGTCAAGGACACTGAAGCTTTCTTT,CASSFRPGRVKDTEAFF
NA,NA,TRBJ2-2,15,TRBV5-4,TGTGCCAGCAGCTTGGCGCCAGGTGACACCGGGGAGCTGTTTTTT,CASSLAPGDTGELFF
NA,NA,TRBJ1-2,13,TRBV7-9,TGTGCCAGCACCCTTTCAGGGGACCGGGGCTACACCTTC,CASTLSGDRGYTF
few,NA,TRBJ2-7,15,TRBV5-1,TGCGCCAGCAGCACCGAACCGGGACTGGCTATCCAGCAGTACTTC,CASSTEPGLAIQQYF
few,TRBD1,TRBJ1-4,16,TRBV5-1,TGCGCCAGCAGCGACGACAGGGTCCGAACTAATGAAAAACTGTTTTTT,CASSDDRVRTNEKLFF
NA,NA,TRBJ1-1,16,TRBV5-1,TGCGCCAGCAGCTTGGAAGCACAGGGTTTAGACACTGAAGCTTTCTTT,CASSLEAQGLDTEAFF
NA,NA,TRBJ2-3,16,TRBV10-1,TGCGCCAGCAGTGACTATAGCGGTTCTAGCACAGATACGCAGTATTTT,CASSDYSGSSTDTQYF
NA,NA,TRBJ1-5,13,TRBV4-2,TGTGCCAGCAGCCAGACAGGTGATCAGCCCCAGCATTTT,CASSQTGDQPQHF
NA,NA,TRBJ2-3,13,TRBV7-2,TGTGCCAGCAGCTTTCCTAGCCCAGATACGCAGTATTTT,CASSFPSPDTQYF
NA,NA,TRBJ2-7,13,TRBV19,TGTGCCAGTAGTATAGATCTGAGCTACGAGCAGTACTTC,CASSIDLSYEQYF
NA,TRBD2,TRBJ2-7,15,TRBV11-2,TGTGCCAGCAGATCTATAGCGGGAGGGCCACCCGAGCAGTACTTC,CASRSIAGGPPEQYF
NA,TRBD1,TRBJ1-1,15,TRBV19,TGTGCCAGTAGTGGACGACAGGGGATCAGATCTGAAGCTTTCTTT,CASSGRQGIRSEAFF
NA,NA,TRBJ2-3,15,TRBV7-3,TGTGCCAGCAGCTTTACCTATACGAGCACAGATACGCAGTATTTT,CASSFTYTSTDTQYF
once,NA,TRBJ1-6,15,TRBV7-3,TGTGCCAGCAGCACGGGGGGGAGGCCTGAGTCACCCCTCCACTTT,CASSTGGRPESPLHF
NA,NA,TRBJ2-7,15,TRBV9,TGTGCCAGCAGCCCCCACTGGGGCCCAGACTACGAGCAGTACTTC,CASSPHWGPDYEQYF
NA,NA,TRBJ2-2,17,TRBV5-1,TGCGCCAGCAGCTTGGCCCGGACAGCCTCGAACACCGGGGAGCTGTTTTTT,CASSLARTASNTGELFF
NA,TRBD1,TRBJ1-2,16,TRBV5-1,TGCGCCAGCAGCTCCACCAGGGACAGGGCCGATTATGGCTACACCTTC,CASSSTRDRADYGYTF
few,TRBD1,TRBJ2-3,18,TRBV4-1,TGCGCCAGCAGCCAAGATCCTGGGACAGGGGGCATGGCAGATACGCAGTATTTT,CASSQDPGTGGMADTQYF
NA,NA,TRBJ2-1,13,TRBV18,TGTGCCAGCTCACCTCCTACCTACAATGAGCAGTTCTTC,CASSPPTYNEQFF
few,NA,TRBJ1-2,15,TRBV30,TGTGCCTGGAGTATTCTTCATGGAGGGAGCTATGGCTACACCTTC,CAWSILHGGSYGYTF
NA,TRBD2,TRBJ2-7,15,TRBV27,TGTGCCAGCAGGGTGAGCGGGAGTTTGTCCTACGAGCAGTACTTC,CASRVSGSLSYEQYF
once,TRBD2,TRBJ2-3,14,TRBV2,TGTGCCAGCAGGGATTGGGACTACACAGATACGCAGTATTTT,CASRDWDYTDTQYF
NA,NA,TRBJ1-1,17,TRBV21-1,TGTGCCAGCAGCAAATCCTCTATTAAGGCAGGGTGCACTGAAGCTTTCTTT,CASSKSSIKAGCTEAFF
NA,NA,TRBJ1-2,14,TRBV14,TGTGCCAGCACACAAAACAGTCCTCCATATGGCTACACCTTC,CASTQNSPPYGYTF
few,TRBD1,TRBJ1-4,14,TRBV6-6,TGTGCCAGCAGTTTACAGGGGGCTAATGAAAAACTGTTTTTT,CASSLQGANEKLFF
NA,NA,TRBJ1-5,14,TRBV28,TGTGCCAGCAGTTCCGACAGGAGCAATCAGCCCCAGCATTTT,CASSSDRSNQPQHF
few,TRBD2,TRBJ2-5,13,TRBV4-2,TGTGCCAGCAGGGAAGGACTAGGAGAGACCCAGTACTTC,CASREGLGETQYF